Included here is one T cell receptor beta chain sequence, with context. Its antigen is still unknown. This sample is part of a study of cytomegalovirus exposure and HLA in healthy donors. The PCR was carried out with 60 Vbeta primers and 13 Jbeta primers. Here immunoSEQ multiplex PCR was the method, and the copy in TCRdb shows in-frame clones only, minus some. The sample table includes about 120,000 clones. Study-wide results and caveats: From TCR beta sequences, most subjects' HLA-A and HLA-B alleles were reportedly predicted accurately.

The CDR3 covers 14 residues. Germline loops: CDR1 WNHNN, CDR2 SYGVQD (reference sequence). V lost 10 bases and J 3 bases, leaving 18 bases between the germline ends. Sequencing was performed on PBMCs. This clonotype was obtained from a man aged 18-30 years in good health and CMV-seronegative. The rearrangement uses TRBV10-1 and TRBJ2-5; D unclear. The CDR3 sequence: CANQSTCGEETQYF. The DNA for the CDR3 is TGCGCCAATCAGAGCACTTGCGGAGAAGAGACCCAGTACTTC.